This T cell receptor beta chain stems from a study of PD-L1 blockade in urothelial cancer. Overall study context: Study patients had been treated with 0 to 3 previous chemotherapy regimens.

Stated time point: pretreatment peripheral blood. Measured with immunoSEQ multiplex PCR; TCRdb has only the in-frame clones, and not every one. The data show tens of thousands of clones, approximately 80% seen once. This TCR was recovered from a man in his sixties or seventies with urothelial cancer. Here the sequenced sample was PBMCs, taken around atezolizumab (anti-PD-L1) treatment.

CDR3 protein: CAWSRGSSDEQFF. As DNA, the CDR3 is TGTGCCTGGAGTCGGGGGAGCAGCGATGAGCAGTTCTTC. This chain uses TRBV30 with TRBJ2-1; perhaps TRBD2 as D (6 bases). V shed 2 bases and J shed 8 bases, with 13 bases lying between them. The CDR3 totals 13 residues. CDR1 and CDR2 (germline): GTSNPN, SVGIG (reference sequence).